This T cell receptor beta chain is drawn from a study of T cells after yellow fever vaccination. On the study more broadly: The authors prepared low-cell-number fractions using SMART-Seq v4 Ultra Low Input. Whole-study results and caveats: Re-detected after boosting: most primary clones, 96% of CD4 and 80% to 90% of CD8. The bulk population could contribute abundant contaminating clonotypes to FACS-sorted repertoires.

V shed 2 bases, J shed 2 bases, and the junction held 3 bases outside the gene matches. CDR3 length: 14 amino acids. The germline V gene has CDR1 DFQATT and CDR2 SNEGSKA (reference sequence). Each CDR3 protein gets one entry after TCRdb re-called the 5' RACE reads with MiXCR. The sample holds around 500,000 distinct CDR3 sequences, 21% seen once. As to this clonotype: The antigen is not known.

The sequencing used PBMCs, collected roughly 23 days after the first yellow fever vaccination. The chain is built from TRBV20-1 and TRBJ2-5, with 9 positions matching TRBD2. The source is a young man who received the YFV17D yellow fever vaccine. CDR3: CSARLAGHQETQYF. CDR3 DNA sequence: TGCAGTGCTAGACTAGCGGGACATCAAGAGACCCAGTACTTC.